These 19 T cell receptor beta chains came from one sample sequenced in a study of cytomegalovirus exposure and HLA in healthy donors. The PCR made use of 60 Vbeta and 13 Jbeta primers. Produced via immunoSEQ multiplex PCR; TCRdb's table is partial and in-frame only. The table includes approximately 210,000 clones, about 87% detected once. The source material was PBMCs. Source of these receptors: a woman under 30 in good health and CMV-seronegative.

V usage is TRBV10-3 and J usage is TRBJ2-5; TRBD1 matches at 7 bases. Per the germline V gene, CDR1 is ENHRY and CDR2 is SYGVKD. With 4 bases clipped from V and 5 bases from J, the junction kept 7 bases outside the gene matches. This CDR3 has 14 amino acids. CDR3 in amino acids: CAISAGRGHETQYF. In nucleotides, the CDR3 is TGTGCCATCAGTGCGGGTAGGGGGCACGAGACCCAGTACTTC.

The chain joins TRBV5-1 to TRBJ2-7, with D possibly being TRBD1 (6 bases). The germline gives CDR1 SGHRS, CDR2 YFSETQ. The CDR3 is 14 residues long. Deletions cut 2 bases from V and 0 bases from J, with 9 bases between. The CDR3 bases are TGCGCCAGCAGCTTCACACAGGGCTCCTACGAGCAGTACTTC. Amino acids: CASSFTQGSYEQYF.

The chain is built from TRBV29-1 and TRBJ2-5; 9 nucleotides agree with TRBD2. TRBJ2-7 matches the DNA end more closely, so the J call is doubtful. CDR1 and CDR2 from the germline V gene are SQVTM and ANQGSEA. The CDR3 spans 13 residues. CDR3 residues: CSVVSGRTYEQYF. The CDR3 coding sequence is TGCAGCGTCGTTAGCGGGAGAACCTACGAGCAGTACTTC.

The CDR3 region is CASSAGTDTQYF. CDR3 DNA sequence: TGTGCCAGCAGCGCAGGCACAGATACGCAGTATTTT. V usage is TRBV5-6 and J usage is TRBJ2-3; D is undetermined. Per the germline V gene, CDR1 is SGHDT and CDR2 is YYEEEE. CDR3 length equals 12 residues. V was pared by 4 bases and J by 1 base, with 4 bases between.

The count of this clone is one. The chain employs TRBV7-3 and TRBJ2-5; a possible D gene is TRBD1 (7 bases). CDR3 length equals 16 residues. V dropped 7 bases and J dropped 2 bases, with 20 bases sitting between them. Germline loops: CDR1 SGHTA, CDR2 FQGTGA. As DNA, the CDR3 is TGTGCCAGCACCGCAGTGCGGGACAGTAGTCAAGAGACCCAGTACTTC. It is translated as CASTAVRDSSQETQYF.

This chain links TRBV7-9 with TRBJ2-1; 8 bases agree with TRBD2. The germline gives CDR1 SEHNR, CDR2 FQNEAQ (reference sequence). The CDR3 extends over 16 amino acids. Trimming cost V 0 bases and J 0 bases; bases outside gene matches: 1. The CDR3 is CASSLASGISYNEQFF. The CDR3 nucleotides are TGTGCCAGCAGCTTAGCTAGCGGGATCTCCTACAATGAGCAGTTCTTC.

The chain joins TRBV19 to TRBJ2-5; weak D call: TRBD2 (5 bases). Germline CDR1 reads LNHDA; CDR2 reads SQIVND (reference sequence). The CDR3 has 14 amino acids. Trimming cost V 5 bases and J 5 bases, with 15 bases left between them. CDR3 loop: CASSSPWPGETQYF. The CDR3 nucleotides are TGTGCCAGTAGTTCCCCTTGGCCGGGGGAGACCCAGTACTTC.

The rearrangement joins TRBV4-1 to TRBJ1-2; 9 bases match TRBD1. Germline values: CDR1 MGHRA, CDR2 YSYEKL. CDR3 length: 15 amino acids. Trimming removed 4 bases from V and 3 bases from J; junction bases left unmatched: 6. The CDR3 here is CASSPGRDRDYGYTF. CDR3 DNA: TGCGCCAGCAGCCCAGGCAGGGACAGGGACTATGGCTACACCTTC.

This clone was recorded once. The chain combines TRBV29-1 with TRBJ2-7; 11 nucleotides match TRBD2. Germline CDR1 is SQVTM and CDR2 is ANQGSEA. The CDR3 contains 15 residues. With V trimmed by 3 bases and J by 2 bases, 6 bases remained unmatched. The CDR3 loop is CSVETSGVGAYEQYF. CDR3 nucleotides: TGCAGCGTTGAGACTAGCGGGGTAGGAGCCTACGAGCAGTACTTC.

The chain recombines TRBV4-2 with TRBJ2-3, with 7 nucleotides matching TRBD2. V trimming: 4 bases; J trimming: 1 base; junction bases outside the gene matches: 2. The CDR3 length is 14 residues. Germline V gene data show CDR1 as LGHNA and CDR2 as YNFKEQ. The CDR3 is CASSPLAGTDTQYF. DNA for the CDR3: TGTGCCAGCAGCCCTCTAGCGGGCACAGATACGCAGTATTTT.

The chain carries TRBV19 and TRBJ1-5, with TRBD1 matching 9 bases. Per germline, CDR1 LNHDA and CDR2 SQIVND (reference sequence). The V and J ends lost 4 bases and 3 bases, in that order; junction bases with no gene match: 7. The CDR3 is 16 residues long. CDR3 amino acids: CASSTTTGGVNQPQHF. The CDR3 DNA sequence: TGTGCCAGTAGTACTACGACAGGGGGAGTCAATCAGCCCCAGCATTTT.

The CDR3 spells CASTLGQGVPEAFF. As DNA, the CDR3 is TGTGCCAGCACCTTGGGACAGGGGGTCCCTGAAGCTTTCTTT. This chain uses TRBV6-5 with TRBJ1-1; 11 bases are a match to TRBD1. The CDR3 extends over 14 amino acids. V shed 7 bases and J 6 bases; nucleotides not matched to a gene: 7. Germline-derived CDR1 and CDR2 are MNHEY and SVGAGI.

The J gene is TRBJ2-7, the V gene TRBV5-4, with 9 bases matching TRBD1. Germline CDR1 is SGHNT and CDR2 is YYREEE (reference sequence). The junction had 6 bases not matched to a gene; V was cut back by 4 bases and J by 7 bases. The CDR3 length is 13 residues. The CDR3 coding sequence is TGTGCCAGCAGCCTACAGGGGGCGCGGGAGCAGTACTTC. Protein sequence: CASSLQGAREQYF.

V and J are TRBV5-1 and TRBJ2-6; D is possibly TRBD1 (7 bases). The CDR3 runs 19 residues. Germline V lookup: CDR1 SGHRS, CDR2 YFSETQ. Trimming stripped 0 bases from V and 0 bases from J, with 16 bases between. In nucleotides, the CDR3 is TGCGCCAGCAGCTTGGTGGCAGGGGGGCAATCCTCTGGGGCCAACGTCCTGACTTTC. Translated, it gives CASSLVAGGQSSGANVLTF.

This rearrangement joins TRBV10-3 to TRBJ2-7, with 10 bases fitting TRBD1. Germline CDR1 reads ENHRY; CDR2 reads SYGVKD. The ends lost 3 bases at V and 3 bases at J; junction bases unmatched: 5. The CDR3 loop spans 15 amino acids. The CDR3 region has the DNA TGTGCCATCAGTGAAGGGACAGGGGCTCTCTACGAGCAGTACTTC. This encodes CAISEGTGALYEQYF.

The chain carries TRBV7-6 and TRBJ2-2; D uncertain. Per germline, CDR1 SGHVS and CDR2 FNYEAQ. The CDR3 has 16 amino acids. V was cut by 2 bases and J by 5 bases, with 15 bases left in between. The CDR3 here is CASSLMVAPETGELFF. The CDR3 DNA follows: TGTGCCAGCAGCTTAATGGTAGCCCCCGAGACCGGGGAGCTGTTTTTT.

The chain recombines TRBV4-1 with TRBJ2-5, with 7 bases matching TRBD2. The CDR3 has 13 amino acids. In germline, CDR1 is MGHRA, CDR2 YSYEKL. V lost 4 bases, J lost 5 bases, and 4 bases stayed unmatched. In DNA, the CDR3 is TGCGCCAGCAGCCCCCAAGCGGGGGAGACCCAGTACTTC. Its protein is CASSPQAGETQYF.

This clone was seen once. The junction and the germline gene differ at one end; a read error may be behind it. Written as DNA, the CDR3 is TGTTCCAGCAGCTCGACAGTCTGGCCAGATACGCAGTATTTT. Translating it yields CSSSSTVWPDTQYF. The rearrangement links TRBV7-9 to TRBJ2-3; D perhaps matches TRBD1 (5 bases). The germline CDR1 and CDR2 sequences are SEHNR and FQNEAQ (reference sequence). This CDR3 region has 14 residues.

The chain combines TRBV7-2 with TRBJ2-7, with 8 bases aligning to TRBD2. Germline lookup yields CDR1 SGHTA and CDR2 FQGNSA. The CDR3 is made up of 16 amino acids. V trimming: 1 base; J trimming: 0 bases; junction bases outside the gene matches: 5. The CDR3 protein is CASSLELAGTSYEQYF. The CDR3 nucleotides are TGTGCCAGCAGCTTAGAGTTAGCGGGGACCTCCTACGAGCAGTACTTC.